This T cell receptor (beta chain) originates from a study of blood T cell repertoires in COVID-19. Overall study context: Sites in the United States, Italy and Spain provided acute and convalescent COVID-19 samples. T cells, B-cell-depleted T cells, or PBMCs supplied cDNA or gDNA.

CDR1 and CDR2 (germline): LGHNA, YSLEER. J gave up 0 bases and V 1 base, and 2 bases lay outside the gene matches. The CDR3 loop spans 15 amino acids. Assay used: immunoSEQ multiplex PCR; TCRdb lists only in-frame clones, some missing. The table has roughly 330,000 clones, roughly 82% seen once. The source is a woman aged 45-60 years with acute or convalescent COVID-19. Material: peripheral blood. This sequence joins TRBV4-3 and TRBJ2-5; 7 nucleotides match TRBD1. The CDR3 DNA is TGCGCCAGCAGCCAAGGGGGACAGAACCAAGAGACCCAGTACTTC. It encodes CASSQGGQNQETQYF.